A selection of T cell receptor beta chains follows, all from one sample in a study of patients and donors after allogeneic stem cell transplantation. TCRdb re-derived calls from the RT-PCR reads in MiXCR, one entry per CDR3 protein. The sample consists of 80,000 to 90,000 distinct CDR3 sequences, roughly 52% of them appearing once. Material: blood, either unsorted or a sorted T cell fraction (not recorded which). The source is a human donor who was either an allogeneic HSCT recipient or a stem cell or donor lymphocyte infusion donor (not recorded which). It is not recorded whose cells these are; they may come from a transplant donor. Each CDR3 is given with its conserved first and last residue. D genes are given only for firm matches. Only some rows state a clone size, as once, few, many or a class for expanded clones.

size: .; J: TRBJ1-1; V: TRBV29-1; D: TRBD1; DNA: TGCAGCGTACACACAGGGGCTACTGAAGCTTTCTTT; CDR3: CSVHTGATEAFF
size: .; J: TRBJ2-7; V: TRBV6-2/TRBV6-3; D: TRBD2; DNA: TGTGCCAGCAGGCAGACTAGCGGGAGCTCCGAGCAGTACTTC; CDR3: CASRQTSGSSEQYF
size: .; J: TRBJ2-7; V: TRBV25-1; D: .; DNA: TGTGCCAGCAGTGAACTGGGTTTAGAGCAGTACTTC; CDR3: CASSELGLEQYF
size: .; J: TRBJ1-5; V: TRBV10-3; D: .; DNA: TGTGCCATCAGTGATACAGGTAGCAATCAGCCCCAGCATTTT; CDR3: CAISDTGSNQPQHF
size: once; J: TRBJ2-3; V: TRBV20-1; D: .; DNA: TGCAGTGCTACCCCGGGGCTCCAAAAGAGCACAGATACGCAGTATTTT; CDR3: CSATPGLQKSTDTQYF
size: .; J: TRBJ1-4; V: TRBV7-6; D: .; DNA: TGTGCCAGCAGCCGTGCGGGGGTTTCTAATGAAAAACTGTTTTTT; CDR3: CASSRAGVSNEKLFF
size: few; J: TRBJ1-2; V: TRBV12-3/TRBV12-4; D: TRBD1; DNA: TGTGCCAGTACATGGGACAGTGCGAACTATGGCTACACCTTC; CDR3: CASTWDSANYGYTF
size: .; J: TRBJ1-1; V: TRBV20-1; D: TRBD1; DNA: TGCAGTGCGCAGGGACAGACTGGGACTGAAGCTTTCTTT; CDR3: CSAQGQTGTEAFF
size: once; J: TRBJ1-1; V: TRBV29-1; D: .; DNA: TGCAGCACTGGGGAGGGGAACACTGAAGCTTTCTTT; CDR3: CSTGEGNTEAFF
size: few; J: TRBJ1-4; V: TRBV13; D: .; DNA: TGTGCCAGCAGCTTACTTTCCGGGGGACCTGCAACTAATGAAAAACTGTTTTTT; CDR3: CASSLLSGGPATNEKLFF
size: .; J: TRBJ1-5; V: TRBV6-5; D: TRBD1; DNA: TGTGCCAGCAGCCCGGACAGGGAGAGTCAGCCCCAGCATTTT; CDR3: CASSPDRESQPQHF